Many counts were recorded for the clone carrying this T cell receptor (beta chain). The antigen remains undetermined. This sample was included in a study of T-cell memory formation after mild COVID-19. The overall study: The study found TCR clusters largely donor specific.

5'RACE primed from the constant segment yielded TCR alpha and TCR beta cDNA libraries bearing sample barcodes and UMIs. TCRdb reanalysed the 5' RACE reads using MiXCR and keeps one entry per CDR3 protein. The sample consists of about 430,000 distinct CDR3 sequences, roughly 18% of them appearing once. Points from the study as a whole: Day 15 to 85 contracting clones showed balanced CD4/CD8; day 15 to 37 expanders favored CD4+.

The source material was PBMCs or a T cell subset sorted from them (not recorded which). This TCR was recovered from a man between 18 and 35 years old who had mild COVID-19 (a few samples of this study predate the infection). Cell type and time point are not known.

Here the CDR3 reads CASSPLEDTQYF. The CDR3 DNA reads TGTGCCAGCTCACCCCTTGAAGATACGCAGTATTTT. The chain employs TRBV18 and TRBJ2-3; unclear D gene. Between the trimmed V and J ends, which lost 3 bases and 5 bases, there was a span of 6 bases. Germline lookup yields CDR1 KGHSH and CDR2 LQKENI. The CDR3 has 12 residues.